These 28 T cell receptor beta chains were sequenced from one sample in a study of lymphopenia after photon versus proton radiotherapy. Profiling relied on immunoSEQ multiplex PCR, and the TCRdb table lists in-frame clones only, not all of them. The repertoire has 150,000 to 200,000 clones, around 85% of them found once; the top ten carry approximately 4.6%. Sequences were derived from peripheral blood, sampled from a patient treated with photon-based radiotherapy. These receptors all stem from a man aged 50-60 years with gastric cancer.

This rearrangement joins TRBV19 to TRBJ2-3, with D uncertain. V was cut by 4 bases and J by 6 bases, with 11 bases left in between. The CDR3 covers 13 residues. CDR1 and CDR2 from the germline V gene are LNHDA and SQIVND (reference sequence). The CDR3 here is CASSKALGDTQYF. CDR3 sequence (DNA): TGTGCCAGTAGTAAGGCTCTTGGGGATACGCAGTATTTT.

This clone was seen only once. The genes are TRBV7-2 and TRBJ2-7; 8 bases fit TRBD1. Trimming at V came to 1 base and at J to 4 bases, leaving 6 bases not matched to a gene. The CDR3 spans 15 residues. The germline V gene encodes CDR1 SGHTA and CDR2 FQGNSA. CDR3 sequence (DNA): TGTGCCAGCAGCTTAGGGACAGGGCCATCGTACGAGCAGTACTTC. Protein sequence: CASSLGTGPSYEQYF.

The gene calls are TRBV12-5 and TRBJ2-1; 7 bases agree with TRBD2. The CDR3 consists of 17 residues. J lost 8 bases, V lost 0 bases, and 13 bases had no gene match. CDR1 is LGHNT and CDR2 is FRNRAP in the germline V gene. The CDR3 DNA follows: TGTGCTAGTGGTTTGGTACTCTCCACTAGCGATCCCCATGAGCAGTTCTTC. Its protein is CASGLVLSTSDPHEQFF.

This clone came up once. As DNA, the CDR3 is TGTGCCAGCAGTTTCGGCGGGAGCGACAATGAGCAGTTCTTC. It is translated as CASSFGGSDNEQFF. The chain combines TRBV27 with TRBJ2-1; 7 bases are a match to TRBD2. CDR1 and CDR2 from the germline V gene are MNHEY and SMNVEV (reference sequence). Trimming at V came to 3 bases and at J to 5 bases, leaving 4 bases not matched to a gene. The CDR3 has 14 amino acids.

The chain combines TRBV16 with TRBJ2-1, with 7 nucleotides matching TRBD2. Germline loops: CDR1 KGHSY, CDR2 FQNENV. This CDR3 contains 16 residues. The ends lost 0 bases at V and 6 bases at J; junction bases unmatched: 8. CDR3 coding DNA: TGTGCCAGCAGCCAATCGTGGCGGGAGAGTTTCAATGAGCAGTTCTTC. Its translation is CASSQSWRESFNEQFF.

DNA of the CDR3: TGTGCCAGCAGCTTCGGGTCAGCAGAGACCCAGTACTTC. Protein product: CASSFGSAETQYF. This chain connects TRBV7-6 to TRBJ2-5; unclear D gene. Trimming stripped 3 bases from V and 4 bases from J, with 9 bases between. The germline CDR1 and CDR2 sequences are SGHVS and FNYEAQ. This CDR3 is 13 amino acids long. Based on the CDR3 plus reference TRBV7-6 and TRBJ2-5, the full variable domain is GAGVSQSPRYKVTKRGQDVALRCDPISGHVSLYWYRQALGQGPEFLTYFNYEAQQDKSGLPNDRFSAERPEGSISTLTIQRTEQRDSAMYRCASSFGSAETQYFGPGTRLLVL.

The rearrangement links TRBV4-1 to TRBJ1-1; D is perhaps TRBD1 (5 bases). CDR1 and CDR2 (germline): MGHRA, YSYEKL. The CDR3 length is 15 residues. The germline V and J ends were trimmed by 0 bases and 3 bases, with 11 bases remaining between them. CDR3 protein: CASSQDGAAYTEAFF. The CDR3 bases are TGCGCCAGCAGCCAAGACGGGGCGGCTTACACTGAAGCTTTCTTT.

The rearrangement joins TRBV7-9 to TRBJ2-1; 8 bases map to TRBD2. Trimming at V came to 0 bases and at J to 3 bases, leaving 10 bases not matched to a gene. The CDR3 runs to 18 residues. CDR1 SEHNR and CDR2 FQNEAQ come from the germline V gene (reference sequence). The CDR3 reads CASSLARSGRGGYNEQFF. In DNA form, the CDR3 reads TGTGCCAGCAGCTTAGCCCGAAGCGGGAGAGGGGGCTACAATGAGCAGTTCTTC.

The gene calls are TRBV6-6 and TRBJ2-7, with D possibly being TRBD1 (5 bases). Deletions cut 7 bases from V and 0 bases from J, with 16 bases between. The CDR3 runs 15 residues. Germline CDR1 and CDR2: MNHNY and SVGAGI (reference sequence). CDR3 residues: CASTPRQRSSYEQYF. CDR3 in DNA: TGTGCCAGCACTCCAAGACAGAGGAGCTCCTACGAGCAGTACTTC.

Written as DNA, the CDR3 is TGTGCCAGCAGCCAAGATAGTGGGACCGATCTTACGAAGCAGTACTTC. Amino acid sequence: CASSQDSGTDLTKQYF. The V call is TRBV14, the J call TRBJ2-7; D assignment may be TRBD1 or TRBD2 (5 bases each). Germline V gene sequence: CDR1 SGHDN, CDR2 FVKESK. The CDR3 is 16 residues long. Trimming took off 0 bases at V and 8 bases at J, with 20 bases between the two ends.

V is TRBV28 and J is TRBJ2-7; unclear D gene. The CDR3 length is 12 residues. Germline V gives CDR1 MDHEN, CDR2 SYDVKM. The V end was cut by 1 base, the J end by 6 bases, with 7 bases between. CDR3 residues: CASSLLGGEQYF. CDR3 sequence (DNA): TGTGCCAGCAGTTTATTGGGCGGCGAGCAGTACTTC.

The rearrangement links TRBV28 to TRBJ2-1; tentative D call: TRBD2 (5 bases). The germline CDR1 and CDR2 sequences are MDHEN and SYDVKM. The length of the CDR3 is 14 residues. The V end lost 5 bases, the J end lost 12 bases, and 20 bases lay between the germline ends. The CDR3 loop is CASSITAARPGQFF. The CDR3 nucleotides read TGTGCCAGCAGTATCACAGCGGCGCGACCGGGGCAGTTCTTC.

V is TRBV18 and J is TRBJ2-7; D uncertain. The ends were cut back, 3 bases at V and 0 bases at J, with 9 bases in the middle. There are 14 residues in the CDR3. Germline-derived CDR1 and CDR2 are KGHSH and LQKENI. The chain's CDR3 is CASSPALLSYEQYF. The CDR3 DNA reads as TGTGCCAGCTCACCGGCCCTGCTCTCCTACGAGCAGTACTTC.

The chain links TRBV4-2 to TRBJ2-5; either TRBD1 or TRBD2 may fit D (5 bases each). The germline V and J ends were trimmed by 0 bases and 4 bases, with 15 bases remaining between them. CDR3 size: 16 residues. The germline V gene encodes CDR1 LGHNA and CDR2 YNFKEQ. CDR3 sequence (DNA): TGTGCCAGCAGCCAAGATAGAGCGGCGCAGGGAGAGACCCAGTACTTC. It translates to CASSQDRAAQGETQYF.

The rearrangement joins TRBV28 to TRBJ2-2, with 8 bases aligning to TRBD2. V was pared by 4 bases and J by 4 bases, with 5 bases of the junction left unmatched. Looked up from germline, CDR1 is MDHEN and CDR2 is SYDVKM. This CDR3 is built from 15 residues. The CDR3 spells CASSSAGAGTGELFF. The CDR3 DNA reads as TGTGCCAGCAGTTCAGCGGGAGCGGGCACCGGGGAGCTGTTTTTT.

This clone is a singleton in its sample. The rearrangement uses TRBV7-8 and TRBJ1-3, with TRBD1 matching over 7 bases. The trim removed 6 bases at V and 2 bases at J, leaving 4 bases unmatched. The CDR3 extends over 14 amino acids. Germline CDR1 SGHVS, CDR2 FQNEAQ. In nucleotides, the CDR3 is TGTGCCAGCAGGGACAGGAGGGCTGGAAACACCATATATTTT. Protein: CASRDRRAGNTIYF.

The gene calls are TRBV28 and TRBJ1-1, with 7 bases that match TRBD1. The CDR3 sequence is 16 residues long. Unmatched junction bases numbered 13, after V lost 3 bases and J lost 6 bases. The germline V gene encodes CDR1 MDHEN and CDR2 SYDVKM. CDR3 DNA: TGTGCCAGCAGTTTCAAGGCAATACCGGGACAGCCTGAAGCTTTCTTT. Its translation is CASSFKAIPGQPEAFF.

The CDR3 here is CASSFLGDTYEQYF. The CDR3, as DNA: TGTGCCAGCAGCTTCCTCGGGGACACCTACGAGCAGTACTTC. The chain has TRBV7-8 and TRBJ2-7; TRBD1 is a possible D gene (6 bases). The V gene's germline CDR1 is SGHVS and CDR2 FQNEAQ. The ends were cut back, 3 bases at V and 2 bases at J, with 11 bases in the middle. The length of the CDR3 is 14 residues.

The chain recombines TRBV5-1 with TRBJ2-1; D call uncertain. The CDR3 has 16 residues. Germline assignment: CDR1 SGHRS and CDR2 YFSETQ. V was shortened by 1 base and J by 0 bases, with 11 bases between the two germline ends. The CDR3: CASSLNGASSYNEQFF. The CDR3 DNA is TGCGCCAGCAGCTTGAACGGCGCGAGCTCCTACAATGAGCAGTTCTTC.

The chain employs TRBV28 and TRBJ1-2; D is perhaps TRBD1 (5 bases). Between the trimmed V and J ends, which lost 7 bases and 8 bases, there was a span of 14 bases. There are 12 residues in the CDR3. From germline, CDR1 is MDHEN and CDR2 SYDVKM. DNA for the CDR3: TGTGCCAGCAACACAGGAATTTTGGGCTACACCTTC. Encoded protein: CASNTGILGYTF.

The V gene is TRBV7-2, the J gene TRBJ1-2; 9 positions agree with TRBD1. The CDR3 consists of 17 residues. V was pared by 3 bases and J by 2 bases, with 10 bases of the junction left unmatched. Germline V CDR1 and CDR2: SGHTA, FQGNSA. CDR3 sequence: CASSLEPDRGINYGYTF. CDR3 sequence (DNA): TGTGCCAGCAGCTTGGAACCCGACAGGGGGATCAACTATGGCTACACCTTC.

The V gene is TRBV28, the J gene TRBJ1-2; D might be TRBD1 (5 bases). V gave up 1 base and J gave up 10 bases, with 13 bases separating them. The CDR3 runs to 13 residues. Germline-derived CDR1 and CDR2 are MDHEN and SYDVKM. For the CDR3, the DNA is TGTGCCAGCAGTTTATTGGGACGGCCGGACTACACCTTC. It is translated as CASSLLGRPDYTF.

The gene calls are TRBV5-1 and TRBJ1-3, with 7 nucleotides matching TRBD1. Looked up from germline, CDR1 is SGHRS and CDR2 is YFSETQ. CDR3 length equals 13 residues. The trim removed 4 bases at V and 4 bases at J, leaving 2 bases unmatched. Here the CDR3 reads CASSTGQGNTIYF. DNA for the CDR3: TGCGCCAGCAGCACGGGACAGGGAAACACCATATATTTT.

The CDR3 bases are TGTGCCAGCAGCTTAGAGTCAGCCCCCTCCTACGAGCAGTACTTC. It is translated as CASSLESAPSYEQYF. The V and J genes are TRBV11-2 and TRBJ2-7, with D hard to call. The V gene lost 0 bases and the J gene lost 0 bases, with 9 bases spanning the gap. Germline values: CDR1 SGHAT, CDR2 FQNNGV. The CDR3 consists of 15 residues.

The V and J genes are TRBV7-9 and TRBJ2-1; D is undetermined. Germline-derived CDR1 and CDR2 are SEHNR and FQNEAQ (reference sequence). The CDR3 is 12 residues long. Trimming took 2 bases from V and 9 from J, leaving 8 bases between them. CDR3 DNA: TGTGCCAGCAGCTTAACACCGGGTGAGCAGTTCTTC. It yields the protein CASSLTPGEQFF.

J is TRBJ2-7 and V is TRBV27; the D call may be TRBD1 or TRBD2 (6 bases each). CDR1 and CDR2 from the germline V gene are MNHEY and SMNVEV (reference sequence). The CDR3 extends over 16 amino acids. V lost 2 bases and J lost 2, with 16 bases in between. In nucleotides, the CDR3 is TGTGCCAGCAGTTTACGGGGGACACCAGAGACCTACGAGCAGTACTTC. Translating it yields CASSLRGTPETYEQYF.

V usage is TRBV19 and J usage is TRBJ2-1; 11 bases are shared with TRBD2. The V segment lost 1 base and the J segment 8 bases; nucleotides outside the gene matches: 4. CDR3 length equals 15 residues. Germline V gene lookup returns CDR1 LNHDA and CDR2 SQIVND (reference sequence). The CDR3 DNA follows: TGTGCCAGTAGTATAGTTACTAGCGGGAGTGATGAGCAGTTCTTC. It is translated as CASSIVTSGSDEQFF.

The chain employs TRBV29-1 and TRBJ1-2, with a tentative D call TRBD1 (6 bases). V gave up 2 bases and J gave up 1 base, with 8 bases separating them. Germline V CDR1 and CDR2: SQVTM, ANQGSEA. There are 13 residues in the CDR3. CDR3 loop: CSVERGGNYGYTF. The CDR3 bases are TGCAGCGTTGAAAGGGGGGGTAACTATGGCTACACCTTC.